These T cell receptor beta chains were read from a single sample in a study of CD8+CD57+ T cells in acquired aplastic anemia. TCRdb processed the reads anew with MiXCR; each CDR3 protein has one entry. The sample has fewer than 200,000 distinct CDR3 sequences; about 48% are singletons. Material for sequencing was sorted CD4+, CD8+, or CD8+CD57+ T cells (not recorded which) from PBMCs. Every receptor here comes from a human donor in good health. CDR3s include the opening cysteine and the closing phenylalanine or tryptophan. The order of the fields is J gene, V gene, CDR3 protein.

J: TRBJ1-4
V: TRBV29-1
CDR3: CSVEQGSEKLFF

J: TRBJ1-2
V: TRBV7-9
CDR3: CASSQGRGDGYTF

J: TRBJ2-3
V: TRBV9
CDR3: CASSASSGGVPDTQYF

J: TRBJ2-1
V: TRBV9
CDR3: CASSVQVTSTSYNEQFF

J: TRBJ1-3
V: TRBV20-1
CDR3: CSARDPRLDTIYF

J: TRBJ2-7
V: TRBV9
CDR3: CASSSFGGSSYEQYF

J: TRBJ1-1
V: TRBV6-4
CDR3: CASRARGHGTEAFF

J: TRBJ2-2
V: TRBV24-1
CDR3: CATSDLALDTGELFF

J: TRBJ2-7
V: TRBV3-1
CDR3: CASSAASRVWGEQYF

J: TRBJ2-3
V: TRBV28
CDR3: CASIAGTSGSKSDTQYF

J: TRBJ2-7
V: TRBV20-1
CDR3: CSASPGLVYEQYF

J: TRBJ1-5
V: TRBV10-3
CDR3: CAISDPREDQPQHF

J: TRBJ2-3
V: TRBV11-2
CDR3: CASSLPVDTQYF

J: TRBJ1-1
V: TRBV3-1
CDR3: CASSQVGQGNTEAFF

J: TRBJ1-6
V: TRBV2
CDR3: CASRAGSENNSPLHF

J: TRBJ1-3
V: TRBV4-3
CDR3: CASSQESQGGNTIYF

J: TRBJ1-1
V: TRBV7-9
CDR3: CASTSGTGMNTEAFF

J: TRBJ1-2
V: TRBV19
CDR3: CASSIPTPLNYGYTF

J: TRBJ2-1
V: TRBV7-9
CDR3: CASSLAGSGGINEQFF

J: TRBJ1-3
V: TRBV5-6
CDR3: CASSYPTANSGNTIYF

J: TRBJ1-1
V: TRBV7-9
CDR3: CASSALPGTEAFF

J: TRBJ2-3
V: TRBV15
CDR3: CATSSRSGDTQYF

J: TRBJ1-2
V: TRBV20-1
CDR3: CSARDFEGAQYGYTF

J: TRBJ1-5
V: TRBV3-1
CDR3: CASSQDLGQRQHF

J: TRBJ1-2
V: TRBV19
CDR3: CASSIWESYGYTF

J: TRBJ1-2
V: TRBV6-6
CDR3: CASSYSTRGDYGYTF

J: TRBJ2-1
V: TRBV7-9
CDR3: CASRYRDSQQFF

J: TRBJ2-7
V: TRBV19
CDR3: CASSIGGDYYEQYF

J: TRBJ1-4
V: TRBV9
CDR3: CASSRGGNEKLFF

J: TRBJ2-7
V: TRBV7-9
CDR3: CASSSEMGVYEQYF

J: TRBJ2-7
V: TRBV5-1
CDR3: CASSLMGQGTYEQYF

J: TRBJ1-2
V: TRBV15
CDR3: CATSREQGIGVGYTF

J: TRBJ2-2
V: TRBV20-1
CDR3: CSARKGPSDTGELFF

J: TRBJ2-1
V: TRBV11-2
CDR3: CASSLERVSRFYNEQFF

J: TRBJ2-7
V: TRBV11-1
CDR3: CASSVTYRGNSYEQYF

J: TRBJ2-2
V: TRBV12-3/TRBV12-4
CDR3: CASSPPGLAGGPGGELFF

J: TRBJ2-2
V: TRBV2
CDR3: CASSEPAGGTGELFF

J: TRBJ2-7
V: TRBV10-2
CDR3: CASSETGTRADEQYF

J: TRBJ2-1
V: TRBV4-1
CDR3: CASSQEGGQHEQFF

J: TRBJ2-2
V: TRBV13
CDR3: CASSFLQGGSGELFF

J: TRBJ2-3
V: TRBV20-1
CDR3: CSAKGQGTDTQYF

J: TRBJ2-1
V: TRBV11-1
CDR3: CASRLAVKAGDEQFF